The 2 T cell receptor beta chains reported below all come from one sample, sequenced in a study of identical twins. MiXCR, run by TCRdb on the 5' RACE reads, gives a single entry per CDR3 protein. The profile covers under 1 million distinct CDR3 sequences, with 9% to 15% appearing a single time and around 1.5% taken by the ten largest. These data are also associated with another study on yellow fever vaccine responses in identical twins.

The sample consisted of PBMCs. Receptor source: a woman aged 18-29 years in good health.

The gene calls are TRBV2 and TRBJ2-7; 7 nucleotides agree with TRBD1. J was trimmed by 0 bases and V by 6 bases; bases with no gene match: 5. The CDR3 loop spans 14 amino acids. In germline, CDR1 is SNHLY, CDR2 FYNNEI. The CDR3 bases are TGTGCCAGCAGAGCACAGGGGAGCTCCTACGAGCAGTACTTC. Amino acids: CASRAQGSSYEQYF.

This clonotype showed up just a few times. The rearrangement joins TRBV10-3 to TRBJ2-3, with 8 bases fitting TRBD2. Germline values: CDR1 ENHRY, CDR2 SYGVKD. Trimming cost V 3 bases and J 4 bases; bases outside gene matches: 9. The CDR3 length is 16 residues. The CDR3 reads CAISDPLRGVADTQYF. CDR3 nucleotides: TGTGCCATCAGTGACCCTTTGCGGGGGGTCGCAGATACGCAGTATTTT.